This TCR beta chain was identified during a study of blood T cell repertoires in COVID-19. Study-wide background: Acute and convalescent COVID-19 specimens originated in the United States, Italy and Spain. PBMCs, B-cell-depleted T cells, or T cells were the source of the cDNA or gDNA that made up the material.

Original data processing: Using reference gene primer amplification, nucleated cell counts were estimated. This table comes from immunoSEQ multiplex PCR, and its TCRdb copy is limited to in-frame clones, with some not included. The V and J calls and clone size are taken from that table; D and trimming were inferred from the DNA. The sample shows hundreds of thousands of clones, roughly 80% of them seen only once. CDR1 and CDR2 (germline): LGHNA, YNFKEQ. CDR3 length: 18 amino acids. The V segment lost 5 bases and the J segment 0 bases; nucleotides outside the gene matches: 7. The clonotype was recovered from a man aged 30 to 45 with active or convalescent COVID-19. The sample was peripheral blood. V is TRBV4-2 and J is TRBJ2-3, with 14 bases aligning to TRBD2. The CDR3 DNA is TGTGCCAGCAGCTATAGACTAGCGGGGGGGTCTAGCACAGATACGCAGTATTTT. This translates into CASSYRLAGGSSTDTQYF.